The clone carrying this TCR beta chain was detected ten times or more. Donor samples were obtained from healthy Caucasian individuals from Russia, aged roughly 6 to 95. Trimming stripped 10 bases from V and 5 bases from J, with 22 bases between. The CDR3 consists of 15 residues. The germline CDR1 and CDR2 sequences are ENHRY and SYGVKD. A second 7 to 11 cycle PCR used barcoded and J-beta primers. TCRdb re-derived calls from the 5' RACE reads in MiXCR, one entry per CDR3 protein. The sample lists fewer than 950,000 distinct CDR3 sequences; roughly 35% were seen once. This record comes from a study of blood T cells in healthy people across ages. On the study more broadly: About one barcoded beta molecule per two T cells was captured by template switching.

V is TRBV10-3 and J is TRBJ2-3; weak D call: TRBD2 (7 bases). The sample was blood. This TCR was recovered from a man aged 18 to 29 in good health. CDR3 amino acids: CANGPRGGEGDTQYF. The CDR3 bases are TGTGCCAACGGACCTAGGGGGGGCGAGGGAGATACGCAGTATTTT.